This passage covers 4 T cell receptor beta chains from one sample sequenced in a study of CD8 T cells in Susac syndrome. It was with random hexamers that about 0.45 to 1 ug RNA was reverse transcribed. TCRdb passed the immunoSEQ multiplex PCR reads through MiXCR, listing each CDR3 protein once. The repertoire holds around 180,000 distinct CDR3 sequences, with 85% to 95% as singletons. The specimen was CD8+ T cells from PBMCs. These receptors originate from a human donor with multiple sclerosis.

This sequence joins TRBV11-2 and TRBJ1-5, with unresolved D. Between the trimmed V and J ends, which lost 3 bases and 1 base, there was a span of 10 bases. The CDR3 runs to 15 residues. CDR1 and CDR2 (germline): SGHAT, FQNNGV. DNA of the CDR3: TGTGCCAGCAGCTTGAGGATCGGGAGCAATCAGCCCCAGCATTTT. This translates into CASSLRIGSNQPQHF.

The genes are TRBV27 and TRBJ2-3; 7 bases map to TRBD1. The CDR3 is 17 residues long. The V gene's germline CDR1 is MNHEY and CDR2 SMNVEV (reference sequence). Unmatched junction bases numbered 13, after V lost 5 bases and J lost 2 bases. As DNA, the CDR3 is TGTGCCAGCAGTCCACTCAGGACAGGCTTGATCACAGATACGCAGTATTTT. It codes for CASSPLRTGLITDTQYF.

The chain is built from TRBV4-1 and TRBJ2-1, with TRBD2 matching over 8 bases. The CDR3 is 15 amino acids. Germline CDR1 reads MGHRA; CDR2 reads YSYEKL. J was trimmed by 4 bases and V by 7 bases; bases with no gene match: 9. The CDR3 DNA is TGCGCCAGCACCCCCCTGACTAGCGCTTACAATGAGCAGTTCTTC. Translating gives CASTPLTSAYNEQFF.

V usage is TRBV13 and J usage is TRBJ1-1; no reliable D call. The V gene lost 5 bases and the J gene lost 4 bases, with 8 bases spanning the gap. The CDR3 covers 12 residues. The V gene's germline CDR1 is PRHDT and CDR2 FYEKMQ (reference sequence). CDR3 sequence reads: CASSTGLTEAFF. DNA for the CDR3: TGTGCCAGCAGCACCGGGCTCACTGAAGCTTTCTTT.